The 10 T cell receptor beta chains below come from one sample, sequenced in a study of blood T cell repertoires in COVID-19. TCRdb keeps only in-frame clones here, not all; method: immunoSEQ multiplex PCR. The table records around 370,000 clones, approximately 90% of them present only once. Sample: peripheral blood. The receptors stem from a woman under 30 who had recovered from COVID-19.

The V and J genes are TRBV6-1 and TRBJ2-7, with 10 positions matching TRBD2. Germline CDR1 is MNHNS and CDR2 is SASEGT. With 2 bases clipped from V and 0 bases from J, the junction kept 7 bases outside the gene matches. The CDR3 totals 17 residues. As DNA, the CDR3 is TGTGCCAGCAGTGAATTCCTCGGACTAGCGGACTCCTACGAGCAGTACGTC. Residues: CASSEFLGLADSYEQYV.

This chain uses TRBV9 with TRBJ2-7; 10 bases are a match to TRBD2. Germline V gene sequence: CDR1 SGDLS, CDR2 YYNGEE. With 0 bases clipped from V and 7 bases from J, the junction kept 13 bases outside the gene matches. CDR3 length equals 17 residues. CDR3 in DNA: TGTGCCAGCAGCGTAGTCCCCCGTAGCGGGAGGATCTGGGAGCAGTACGTC. This codes for CASSVVPRSGRIWEQYV.

CDR3 amino acids: CASRHSGTGETYGYTF. The CDR3 DNA reads as TGCGCCAGCAGACATTCCGGGACAGGGGAAACCTATGGCTACACCTTC. This chain joins TRBV4-3 and TRBJ1-2; TRBD1 matches at 10 bases. Trimming removed 6 bases from V and 4 bases from J; junction bases left unmatched: 11. This CDR3 comprises 16 residues. Germline loops: CDR1 LGHNA, CDR2 YSLEER.

This chain uses TRBV7-8 with TRBJ2-5; 8 bases map to TRBD2. The CDR3 runs 12 residues. V lost 8 bases, J lost 4 bases, and 3 bases stayed unmatched. The germline gives CDR1 SGHVS, CDR2 FQNEAQ. In DNA form, the CDR3 reads TGTGCCAGCCGAACTAGCGGAGAGACCCAGTACTTC. Residues: CASRTSGETQYF.

This clone was seen just once. The chain links TRBV5-6 to TRBJ1-1; 7 bases align to TRBD1. Germline assignment: CDR1 SGHDT and CDR2 YYEEEE. Trimming at V came to 0 bases and at J to 7 bases, leaving 3 bases not matched to a gene. The CDR3 consists of 13 residues. The CDR3 spells CASSLVPGGEAFF. CDR3 DNA sequence: TGTGCCAGCAGCTTGGTACCAGGGGGTGAAGCTTTCTTT.

The rearrangement links TRBV25-1 to TRBJ1-2; 8 bases are shared with TRBD1. The germline V gene has CDR1 MGHDK and CDR2 SYGVNS. The CDR3 covers 15 residues. V shed 3 bases, J shed 4 bases, and the junction held 7 bases outside the gene matches. The CDR3 nucleotides are TGTGCCAGCAGTGATCCCAGGGGGCAGAGCTATGGCTACACCTTC. It encodes CASSDPRGQSYGYTF.

The rearrangement uses TRBV18 and TRBJ2-3, with 7 nucleotides matching TRBD2. Germline assignment: CDR1 KGHSH and CDR2 LQKENI. The CDR3 spans 18 residues. Trimming took 1 base from V and 3 from J; bases not matched to a gene: 13. CDR3 residues: CASSPLHSTSLGTDTQYF. The CDR3, as DNA: TGTGCCAGCTCACCACTCCATTCGACTAGCTTGGGAACAGATACGCAGTATTTT.

As DNA, the CDR3 is TGTGCCAGCAGCTCTGAGAGCTACGAGCAGTACGTC. Translation: CASSSESYEQYV. The rearrangement joins TRBV2 to TRBJ2-7; D is uncertain. Germline CDR1 is SNHLY and CDR2 is FYNNEI. The CDR3 loop spans 12 amino acids. V dropped 6 bases and J dropped 3 bases, with 9 bases sitting between them.

The chain employs TRBV6-4 and TRBJ2-2; possible D gene TRBD1, 6 bases. Germline CDR1 and CDR2: MRHNA and SNTAGT. The CDR3 consists of 14 residues. Between the trimmed V and J ends, which lost 6 bases and 3 bases, there was a span of 11 bases. The CDR3, as DNA: TGTGCCAGCAGACCTTCAGGGGACACCGGGGAGCTGTTTTTT. Amino acid sequence: CASRPSGDTGELFF.

This chain connects TRBV19 to TRBJ1-2; D ambiguous. The CDR3 sequence is 14 residues long. Trimming removed 0 bases at V and 4 bases at J, with 9 bases between. Germline loops: CDR1 LNHDA, CDR2 SQIVND (reference sequence). The CDR3 loop reads CASSIDSRVYGYTF. The CDR3 DNA follows: TGTGCCAGTAGTATAGACTCGAGGGTCTATGGCTACACCTTC.